These 5 T cell receptor beta chains were all obtained from the same sample, sequenced in a study of CD8+ T cells in alopecia areata. Extracted RNA was reverse transcribed into cDNA, the sequencing template. Here immunoSEQ multiplex PCR was the method, and the copy in TCRdb shows in-frame clones only, minus some. The sample lists 85,000 to 110,000 clones, 85% to 90% occurring once. Treatment described: oral pan-JAK inhibitor, 5-10 mg twice daily. Specimen: CD8+ T cells sorted from blood, collected at approximately week 34, from a patient treated with tofacitinib. These receptors were collected from a human donor with alopecia areata.

The V gene is TRBV13, the J gene TRBJ2-7, with D possibly matching TRBD1 (6 bases). This CDR3 is 16 amino acids long. Trimming shortened V by 4 bases and J by 5 bases, and 21 bases separated the two germline ends. Germline CDR1 reads PRHDT; CDR2 reads FYEKMQ (reference sequence). The CDR3 DNA is TGTGCCAGCAGCTCCTCCCTAGGGGGTGGGGTGGACGAGCAGTACTTC. It translates to CASSSSLGGGVDEQYF.

The chain combines TRBV6-5 with TRBJ2-3; 9 nucleotides agree with TRBD2. Germline assignment: CDR1 MNHEY and CDR2 SVGAGI. The CDR3 loop spans 15 amino acids. With 4 bases clipped from V and 2 bases from J, the junction kept 4 bases outside the gene matches. This CDR3 reads CASSSTGLATDTQYF. The CDR3 DNA sequence: TGTGCCAGCAGTTCTACGGGACTAGCCACAGATACGCAGTATTTT.

The chain links TRBV19 to TRBJ2-3, with D unresolved. The length of the CDR3 is 13 residues. Trimming stripped 4 bases from V and 2 bases from J, with 7 bases between. From germline, CDR1 is LNHDA and CDR2 SQIVND (reference sequence). The CDR3 coding sequence is TGTGCCAGTAGTACGGTCGACACAGATACGCAGTATTTT. Amino acids: CASSTVDTDTQYF.

This clone was observed a few times. This rearrangement joins TRBV9 to TRBJ2-7; 8 positions match TRBD2. V shed 0 bases, J shed 4 bases, and the junction held 3 bases outside the gene matches. Germline V gene sequence: CDR1 SGDLS, CDR2 YYNGEE. The CDR3 has 14 residues. The CDR3 region is CASSVGGRLYEQYF. CDR3 nucleotide sequence: TGTGCCAGCAGCGTAGGCGGGAGGTTATACGAGCAGTACTTC.

This CDR3 is CATSRERGSGANVLTF. The CDR3 DNA sequence: TGTGCCACCAGCAGAGAAAGAGGCTCTGGGGCCAACGTCCTGACTTTC. This chain connects TRBV15 to TRBJ2-6; D is ambiguous. This CDR3 spans 16 amino acids. Trimming took off 0 bases at V and 0 bases at J, with 6 bases between the two ends. CDR1 LNHNV and CDR2 YYDKDF come from the germline V gene (reference sequence).